What follows is one TCR beta chain and its context. Antigen unknown. Its ends do not fully match the called genes, so a read error is possible. The data belong to a study of prognosis after radiotherapy for stage I lung cancer. The overall study: From April 2018 through early 2019, patients with stage I non-small cell lung cancer were enrolled.

Starting from genomic DNA, TCR beta CDR3 was amplified through two-round multiplex PCR. During first-round PCR, primers specific to each TRBV and TRBJ gene were used. A single record per CDR3 protein comes from TCRdb applying MiXCR to the multiplex PCR reads. Among about 51,000 distinct CDR3 sequences listed, roughly 35% were seen once. This CDR3 contains 13 residues. Regarding the study as a whole: Counts of unique TCR clones fell following stereotactic body radiation therapy, median around 10,000 versus 6,900. Reduced Shannon entropy following stereotactic body radiation therapy was recorded in patients who developed distant metastases.

The chain has TRBV12-3 or TRBV12-4 and TRBJ1-3, with 7 bases aligning to TRBD1. The sequenced sample was PBMCs, obtained before or after stereotactic body radiation therapy (not recorded which). The receptor was derived from a donor aged 50 or older with non-small cell lung cancer. This CDR3 is CEGAADSGNTVYF. The CDR3 DNA sequence: TGCGAGGGGGCAGCCGACTCTGGAAACACCGTATATTTT.